What follows describes a single TCR beta chain. Its antigen is currently unknown. Germline CDR1 reads SQVTM; CDR2 reads ANQGSEA. The CDR3 totals 13 residues. The V and J ends lost 5 bases and 0 bases respectively, with 5 bases between them. In TCRdb, the 5' RACE reads were re-called with MiXCR into one record per CDR3 protein. Of tens of thousands of distinct CDR3 sequences listed, around 12% were seen once; the top ten hold 4.5% to 6%. These data belong to a study of early T cells in non-severe SARS-CoV-2 infection. Study-wide context: Bulk RNA taken from unsorted whole blood was sequenced, leaving chains unpaired.

General observations from the study: The matching step, a VDJdb search, favored anti-spike CD8 responses and missed private and CD4 specificities.

The clonotype originates from an adult who was a healthcare worker with PCR-confirmed SARS-CoV-2 infection or an uninfected control (not recorded which). The rearrangement uses TRBV29-1 and TRBJ2-6; D gene unclear. Sequenced material: whole blood. The CDR3 here is CSVSLSGANVLTF. The CDR3 DNA is TGCAGCGTTTCTCTCTCTGGGGCCAACGTCCTGACTTTC.